These 8 T cell receptor beta chains came from one sample sequenced in a study of blood T cell repertoires in COVID-19. The data were produced by immunoSEQ multiplex PCR, yet TCRdb's version contains in-frame clones alone and is incomplete. Here the sample spans over 400,000 clones, 70% to 90% being singletons. Sequences were obtained from peripheral blood. The receptor set was obtained from a human donor in a cohort sampled during active COVID-19.

The chain has TRBV3-1 (or the pseudogene TRBV3-2) and TRBJ2-7; D not resolved. Per germline, CDR1 LGHDT and CDR2 YNNKEL (reference sequence). V lost 0 bases to trimming and J lost 9 bases, with 15 bases between them. The CDR3 consists of 14 residues. The CDR3 coding sequence is TGTGCCAGCAGCCAAGATGGTGCTGGGCCGACGCAGTACTTC. As protein: CASSQDGAGPTQYF.

J is TRBJ2-4 and V is TRBV27; 9 nucleotides match TRBD2. This CDR3 region has 17 residues. Per germline, CDR1 MNHEY and CDR2 SMNVEV (reference sequence). J lost 3 bases, V lost 6 bases, and 12 bases had no gene match. The CDR3 loop is CASSSSGKGKDKNIQYF. Written as DNA, the CDR3 is TGTGCCAGCAGCTCTAGCGGGAAGGGTAAAGACAAAAACATTCAGTACTTC.

The chain links TRBV4-3 to TRBJ2-7; 9 bases align to TRBD2. Germline CDR1 reads LGHNA; CDR2 reads YSLEER. This CDR3 is built from 14 residues. Germline trimming cut 4 bases from V and 7 bases from J; bases unmatched to any gene: 8. CDR3: CASSPLAGVREQYF. The CDR3 region has the DNA TGCGCCAGCAGCCCCTTAGCGGGAGTCCGTGAGCAGTACTTC.

V usage is TRBV3-1 (or the pseudogene TRBV3-2) and J usage is TRBJ1-1; TRBD1 might be the D (6 bases). The CDR3 length is 17 residues. Germline V gene data show CDR1 as LGHDT and CDR2 as YNNKEL (reference sequence). V lost 2 bases, J lost 5 bases, and 21 bases lay in between. In DNA, the CDR3 is TGTGCCAGCAGCCAACAATACCTAGTGGGGGCAGGTACTGAAGCTTTCTTT. As protein: CASSQQYLVGAGTEAFF.

V is TRBV19 and J is TRBJ2-3, with D possibly matching TRBD2 (6 bases). V lost 6 bases and J lost 0, with 22 bases in between. Per germline, CDR1 LNHDA and CDR2 SQIVND (reference sequence). The CDR3 runs to 18 residues. Here the CDR3 reads CASRAIRVADSSTDTQYF. The CDR3 coding sequence is TGTGCCAGTAGAGCGATTAGGGTAGCGGATTCTAGCACAGATACGCAGTATTTT.

The chain links TRBV10-3 to TRBJ1-2; weak D call: TRBD1 (5 bases). Germline-derived CDR1 and CDR2 are ENHRY and SYGVKD. The CDR3 extends over 13 amino acids. The V end was cut by 6 bases, the J end by 7 bases, with 15 bases between. This CDR3 reads CAIRDNPFPGYTF. In DNA, the CDR3 is TGTGCCATCAGGGACAACCCTTTTCCTGGCTACACCTTC.

This sequence joins TRBV30 and TRBJ1-5; no firm D call. CDR3 length: 14 amino acids. V was pared by 2 bases and J by 2 bases, with 10 bases between. Germline V lookup: CDR1 GTSNPN, CDR2 SVGIG (reference sequence). For the CDR3, the DNA is TGTGCCTGGAGTTTCAAAGGAGGCAATCAGCCCCAGCATTTT. Residues: CAWSFKGGNQPQHF.

This clone was picked up a small number of times. The V gene is TRBV3-1 (or the pseudogene TRBV3-2), the J gene TRBJ1-2; 7 bases agree with TRBD1. The CDR3 has 13 residues. Trimming at V came to 4 bases and at J to 4 bases, leaving 3 bases not matched to a gene. Per germline, CDR1 LGHDT and CDR2 YNNKEL (reference sequence). The CDR3 sequence: CASSPGQLYGYTF. The CDR3 DNA reads TGTGCCAGCAGCCCGGGACAGCTCTATGGCTACACCTTC.